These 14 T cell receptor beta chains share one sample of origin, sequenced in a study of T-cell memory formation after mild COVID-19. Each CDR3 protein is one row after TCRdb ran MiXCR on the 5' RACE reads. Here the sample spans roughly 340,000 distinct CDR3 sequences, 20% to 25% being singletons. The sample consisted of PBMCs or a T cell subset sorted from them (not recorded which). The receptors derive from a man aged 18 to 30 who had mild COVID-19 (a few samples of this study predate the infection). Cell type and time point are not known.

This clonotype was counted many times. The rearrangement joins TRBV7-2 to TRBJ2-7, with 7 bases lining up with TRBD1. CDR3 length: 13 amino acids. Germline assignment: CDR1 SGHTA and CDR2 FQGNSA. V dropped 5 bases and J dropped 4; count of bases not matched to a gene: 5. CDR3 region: CASSRGQTYEQYF. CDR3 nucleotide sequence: TGTGCCAGCAGCCGGGGACAGACGTACGAGCAGTACTTC.

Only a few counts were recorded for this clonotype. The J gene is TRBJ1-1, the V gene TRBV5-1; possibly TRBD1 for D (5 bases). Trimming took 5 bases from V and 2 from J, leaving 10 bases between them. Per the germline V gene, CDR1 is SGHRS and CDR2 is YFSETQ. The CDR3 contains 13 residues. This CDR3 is CASRSDSNTEAFF. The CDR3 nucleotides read TGCGCCAGCAGATCCGACAGCAACACTGAAGCTTTCTTT.

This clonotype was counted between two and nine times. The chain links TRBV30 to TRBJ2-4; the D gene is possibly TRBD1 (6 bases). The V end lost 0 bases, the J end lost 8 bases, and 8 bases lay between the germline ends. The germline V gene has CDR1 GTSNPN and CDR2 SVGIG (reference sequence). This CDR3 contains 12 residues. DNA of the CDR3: TGTGCCTGGAGTGTACAGGGTTACATTCAGTACTTC. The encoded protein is CAWSVQGYIQYF.

The CDR3 here is CASSLMGQDNQPQHF. CDR3 coding DNA: TGCGCCAGCAGCCTGATGGGGCAGGACAATCAGCCCCAGCATTTT. This sequence joins TRBV4-1 and TRBJ1-5; D possibly corresponds to TRBD1 (5 bases). V was trimmed by 4 bases and J by 3 bases, leaving 13 bases between them. The germline CDR1 and CDR2 sequences are MGHRA and YSYEKL. The CDR3 runs to 15 residues.

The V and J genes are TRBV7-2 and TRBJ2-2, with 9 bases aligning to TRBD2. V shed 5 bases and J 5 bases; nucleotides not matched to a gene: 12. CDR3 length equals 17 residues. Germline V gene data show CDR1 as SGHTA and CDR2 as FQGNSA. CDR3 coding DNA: TGTGCCAGCAGCCCAACCCTGGCGGGGGGGCTTACCGGGGAGCTGTTTTTT. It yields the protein CASSPTLAGGLTGELFF.

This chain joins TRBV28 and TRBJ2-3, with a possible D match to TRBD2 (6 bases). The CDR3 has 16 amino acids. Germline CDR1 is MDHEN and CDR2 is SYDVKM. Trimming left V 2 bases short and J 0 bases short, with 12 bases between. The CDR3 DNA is TGTGCCAGCAGTTTACCCCTAGGGACTAGCACAGATACGCAGTATTTT. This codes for CASSLPLGTSTDTQYF. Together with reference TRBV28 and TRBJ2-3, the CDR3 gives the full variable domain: DVKVTQSSRYLVKRTGEKVFLECVQDMDHENMFWYRQDPGLGLRLIYFSYDVKMKEKGDIPEGYSVSREKKERFSLILESASTNQTSMYLCASSLPLGTSTDTQYFGPGTRLTVL.

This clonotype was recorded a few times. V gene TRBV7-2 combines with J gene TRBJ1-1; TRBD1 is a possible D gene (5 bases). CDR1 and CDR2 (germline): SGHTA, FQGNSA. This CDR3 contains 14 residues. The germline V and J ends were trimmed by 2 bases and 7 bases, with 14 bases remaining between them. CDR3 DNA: TGTGCCAGCAGCTTAAGCCGGGGGTTAAATGAAGCTTTCTTT. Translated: CASSLSRGLNEAFF.

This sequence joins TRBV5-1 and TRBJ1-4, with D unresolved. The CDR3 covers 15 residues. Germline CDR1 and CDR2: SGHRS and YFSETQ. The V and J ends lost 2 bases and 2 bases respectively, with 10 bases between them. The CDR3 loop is CASSFTPSTNEKLFF. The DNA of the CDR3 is TGCGCCAGCAGCTTCACGCCATCGACTAATGAAAAACTGTTTTTT.

The CDR3 bases are TGTGCCAGCAGCTTGGGCAGGGAGAGAGATACGCAGTATTTT. Translated, it gives CASSLGRERDTQYF. The chain has TRBV7-9 and TRBJ2-3; TRBD1 or TRBD2 may be the D gene (5 bases each). CDR1 and CDR2 (germline): SEHNR, FQNEAQ (reference sequence). The CDR3 extends over 14 amino acids. V lost 3 bases to trimming and J lost 5 bases, with 12 bases between them.

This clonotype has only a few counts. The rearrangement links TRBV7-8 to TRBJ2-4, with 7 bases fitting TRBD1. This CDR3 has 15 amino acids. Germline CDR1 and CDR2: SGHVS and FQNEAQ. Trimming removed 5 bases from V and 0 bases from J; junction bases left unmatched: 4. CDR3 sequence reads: CASSARDRAKNIQYF. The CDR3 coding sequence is TGTGCCAGCAGCGCCCGGGACAGAGCCAAAAACATTCAGTACTTC. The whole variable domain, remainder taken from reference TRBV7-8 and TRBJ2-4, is GAGVSQSPRYKVAKRGQDVALRCDPISGHVSLFWYQQALGQGPEFLTYFQNEAQLDKSGLPSDRFFAERPEGSVSTLKIQRTQQEDSAVYLCASSARDRAKNIQYFGAGTRLSVL.

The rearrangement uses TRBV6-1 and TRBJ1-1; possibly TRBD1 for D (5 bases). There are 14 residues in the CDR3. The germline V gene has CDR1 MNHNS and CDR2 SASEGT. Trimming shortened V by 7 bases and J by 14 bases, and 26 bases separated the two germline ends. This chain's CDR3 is CASTSPGTPGWKFF. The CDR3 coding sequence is TGTGCCAGCACCTCCCCTGGGACCCCGGGGTGGAAGTTCTTT.

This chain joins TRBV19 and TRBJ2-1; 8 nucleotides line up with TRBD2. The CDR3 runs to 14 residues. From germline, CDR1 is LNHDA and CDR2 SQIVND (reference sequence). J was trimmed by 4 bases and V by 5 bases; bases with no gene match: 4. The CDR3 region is CASSQGTRYNEQFF. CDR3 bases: TGTGCCAGTAGTCAAGGGACTAGATACAATGAGCAGTTCTTC.

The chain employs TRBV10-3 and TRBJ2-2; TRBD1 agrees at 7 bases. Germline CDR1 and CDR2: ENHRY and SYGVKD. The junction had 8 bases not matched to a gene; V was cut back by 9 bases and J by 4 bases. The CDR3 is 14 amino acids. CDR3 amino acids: CAITPRQGTGELFF. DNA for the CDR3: TGTGCCATAACCCCGAGACAGGGCACCGGGGAGCTGTTTTTT.

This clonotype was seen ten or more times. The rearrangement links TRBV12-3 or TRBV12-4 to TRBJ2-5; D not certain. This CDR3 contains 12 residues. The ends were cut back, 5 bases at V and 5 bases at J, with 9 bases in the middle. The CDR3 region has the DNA TGTGCCAGCAGTCCCTCCGGGGAGACCCAGTACTTC. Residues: CASSPSGETQYF.